The 24 T cell receptor beta chains in this list originate from one sample, sequenced in a study of T cell changes during pregnancy in multiple sclerosis. Clones were read by immunoSEQ multiplex PCR, and TCRdb kept only the in-frame ones, dropping some. The repertoire holds around 55,000 clones, with 70% to 90% as singletons. This sample comprised CD4+ T cells from peripheral blood mononuclear cells, obtained in the first trimester of pregnancy. The origin of the receptors is a female donor with multiple sclerosis, enrolled in a pregnancy study.

V usage is TRBV28 and J usage is TRBJ1-1, with TRBD1 matching over 7 bases. V lost 6 bases to trimming and J lost 6 bases; unmatched junction nucleotides: 10. The germline CDR1 and CDR2 sequences are MDHEN and SYDVKM. CDR3 size: 14 residues. CDR3 loop: CASRSTGLVAEAFF. The CDR3 DNA is TGTGCCAGCAGGTCGACAGGGCTCGTCGCTGAAGCTTTCTTT.

The chain combines TRBV7-2 with TRBJ2-1, with D perhaps matching TRBD1 (5 bases). Trimming removed 3 bases at V and 4 bases at J, with 16 bases between. The germline V gene has CDR1 SGHTA and CDR2 FQGNSA. The CDR3 is 16 residues long. The CDR3 coding sequence is TGTGCCAGCAGCTTTTCCTGGACAAATAGTTACAATGAGCAGTTCTTC. Its protein is CASSFSWTNSYNEQFF.

V and J are TRBV5-1 and TRBJ1-2, with 8 bases aligning to TRBD1. The CDR3 is 14 amino acids. The germline CDR1 and CDR2 sequences are SGHRS and YFSETQ. J gave up 8 bases and V 4 bases, and 10 bases lay outside the gene matches. The CDR3 loop reads CASSPTRGLAGYTF. CDR3 DNA sequence: TGCGCCAGCAGCCCCACCAGGGGGCTGGCCGGCTACACCTTC.

The rearrangement links TRBV20-1 to TRBJ2-5, with D maybe TRBD2 (6 bases). The CDR3 spans 11 residues. The V end lost 6 bases, the J end lost 5 bases, and 10 bases lay between the germline ends. Germline V lookup: CDR1 DFQATT, CDR2 SNEGSKA (reference sequence). Here the CDR3 DNA reads TGCAGTGCCCGGGACTGGGAGACCCAGTACTTC. This encodes CSARDWETQYF.

The rearrangement uses TRBV6-1 and TRBJ1-1, with D maybe TRBD1 (6 bases). Germline lookup yields CDR1 MNHNS and CDR2 SASEGT. V shed 6 bases and J shed 8 bases, with 10 bases lying between them. The CDR3 covers 11 residues. The CDR3 loop reads CASRAGTEAFF. The CDR3 nucleotides are TGTGCCAGCAGAGCCGGGACAGAAGCTTTCTTT.

This chain uses TRBV28 with TRBJ1-5; a weak D match, TRBD1 (6 bases). The CDR3 has 17 residues. CDR1 and CDR2 (germline): MDHEN, SYDVKM. V was trimmed by 3 bases and J by 1 base, leaving 16 bases between them. The CDR3 coding sequence is TGTGCCAGCAGTTTGACAGGTTTGTTGTTCAGCAATCAGCCCCAGCATTTT. Translation gives CASSLTGLLFSNQPQHF.

The V and J genes are TRBV5-3 and TRBJ2-7; D possibly corresponds to TRBD1 (5 bases). TRBV5-3 is reported as an ORF; its role is uncertain. V gave up 0 bases and J gave up 6 bases, with 19 bases separating them. CDR3 length: 16 amino acids. The CDR3 DNA reads TGTGCCAGAAGCTTGGAGACGGTCAGGGCGAGGCTCGAGCAGTACTTC. Translated, it gives CARSLETVRARLEQYF.

The chain joins TRBV25-1 to TRBJ1-1; 9 bases are a match to TRBD1. The CDR3 is made up of 15 amino acids. V lost 5 bases to trimming and J lost 6 bases; unmatched junction nucleotides: 10. CDR1 MGHDK and CDR2 SYGVNS come from the germline V gene. The CDR3 reads CASSRGQGNFAEAFF. Here the CDR3 DNA reads TGTGCCAGCAGTCGAGGACAGGGGAATTTCGCTGAAGCTTTCTTT.

This chain uses TRBV19 with TRBJ2-1; D unresolved. This CDR3 comprises 15 residues. Germline CDR1 reads LNHDA; CDR2 reads SQIVND (reference sequence). V was shortened by 3 bases and J by 12 bases, with 21 bases between the two germline ends. CDR3 sequence (DNA): TGTGCCAGTAGTATTAAGTCTAGAACTCCTGCGAGGCAGTTCTTC. Amino acids: CASSIKSRTPARQFF.

The V gene is TRBV7-3, the J gene TRBJ2-1; 8 bases agree with TRBD2. CDR3 length equals 16 residues. Germline CDR1 reads SGHTA; CDR2 reads FQGTGA. V shed 1 base and J 6 bases; nucleotides not matched to a gene: 8. The CDR3 DNA follows: TGTGCCAGCAGCTTAAACCCCCTTACTAGCGGCAATGAGCAGTTCTTC. It encodes CASSLNPLTSGNEQFF.

The rearrangement joins TRBV6-1 to TRBJ1-3, with 8 bases identical to TRBD1. V dropped 4 bases and J dropped 4; count of bases not matched to a gene: 6. Germline loops: CDR1 MNHNS, CDR2 SASEGT. CDR3 length: 15 residues. The CDR3 region has the DNA TGTGCCAGCAGTGGTTGGACAGGGCTCGGAAACACCATATATTTT. This translates into CASSGWTGLGNTIYF.

This rearrangement joins TRBV5-4 to TRBJ1-1; possible D gene TRBD1, 5 bases. The V gene lost 4 bases and the J gene lost 4 bases, with 14 bases spanning the gap. The CDR3 is 14 amino acids. Germline V CDR1 and CDR2: SGHNT, YYREEE (reference sequence). In DNA, the CDR3 is TGTGCCAGCAGCGGGTACAGGAGGGCCACTGAAGCTTTCTTT. Its protein is CASSGYRRATEAFF.

The V call is TRBV11-2, the J call TRBJ1-1; D is uncertain. The V gene lost 4 bases and the J gene lost 3 bases, with 15 bases spanning the gap. Per germline, CDR1 SGHAT and CDR2 FQNNGV. The length of the CDR3 is 15 residues. CDR3 sequence reads: CASSSLAKGDTEAFF. The CDR3 DNA reads as TGTGCCAGCAGCTCCTTGGCTAAGGGAGACACTGAAGCTTTCTTT.

The DNA for the CDR3 is TGTGCCAGCAGCCCAGGAGGTTGGCTAGCGGGGGGGCCCGATACGCAGTATTTT. Encoded protein: CASSPGGWLAGGPDTQYF. The gene calls are TRBV11-1 and TRBJ2-3, with 12 bases aligning to TRBD2. From germline, CDR1 is SGHAT and CDR2 FQDESV (reference sequence). The CDR3 has 18 residues. V was pared by 5 bases and J by 6 bases, with 15 bases of the junction left unmatched. The full variable domain, completed using reference TRBV11-1 and TRBJ2-3, is EAEVAQSPRYKITEKSQAVAFWCDPISGHATLYWYRQILGQGPELLVQFQDESVVDDSQLPKDRFSAERLKGVDSTLKIQPAELGDSAMYLCASSPGGWLAGGPDTQYFGPGTRLTVL.

This chain joins TRBV7-9 and TRBJ2-5, with D uncertain. Between the trimmed V and J ends, which lost 4 bases and 2 bases, there was a span of 11 bases. The CDR3 has 14 amino acids. Germline lookup yields CDR1 SEHNR and CDR2 FQNEAQ (reference sequence). In DNA form, the CDR3 reads TGTGCCAGCAGCTCCACCCAGCGACAAGAGACCCAGTACTTC. Its translation is CASSSTQRQETQYF.

This chain joins TRBV5-1 and TRBJ2-7, with D perhaps matching TRBD2 (6 bases). V shed 0 bases and J shed 5 bases, with 15 bases lying between them. This CDR3 contains 15 residues. Germline CDR1 reads SGHRS; CDR2 reads YFSETQ. The CDR3 here is CASSLDGRGHNEQYF. CDR3 bases: TGCGCCAGCAGCTTGGACGGGAGAGGGCATAACGAGCAGTACTTC.

This chain uses TRBV11-1 with TRBJ2-3, with 9 nucleotides matching TRBD2. This CDR3 region has 14 residues. Per the germline V gene, CDR1 is SGHAT and CDR2 is FQDESV (reference sequence). The J segment lost 2 bases and the V segment lost 8 bases, leaving 5 bases of the junction unmatched. CDR3 DNA sequence: TGTGCCAGCCAAAGACTAGCGGACACAGATACGCAGTATTTT. Translation gives CASQRLADTDTQYF.

The J gene is TRBJ1-3, the V gene TRBV6-1; 8 bases align to TRBD1. Trimming at V came to 5 bases and at J to 2 bases, leaving 2 bases not matched to a gene. Germline loops: CDR1 MNHNS, CDR2 SASEGT. The CDR3 length is 14 residues. For the CDR3, the DNA is TGTGCCAGCAGTTCAGGGGGCGCTGGAAACACCATATATTTT. Its translation is CASSSGGAGNTIYF.

The genes are TRBV6-5 and TRBJ2-7; D might be TRBD2 (5 bases). CDR3 length: 13 amino acids. Trimming stripped 8 bases from V and 1 base from J, with 12 bases between. The germline CDR1 and CDR2 sequences are MNHEY and SVGAGI. This chain's CDR3 is CASQNGVSYEQYF. DNA of the CDR3: TGTGCCAGCCAAAACGGGGTATCCTACGAGCAGTACTTC.

A few counts support this clone. This rearrangement joins TRBV9 to TRBJ1-1; the match to TRBD1 covers 7 bases. There are 14 residues in the CDR3. Germline assignment: CDR1 SGDLS and CDR2 YYNGEE. Trimming cost V 3 bases and J 4 bases; bases outside gene matches: 6. In DNA, the CDR3 is TGTGCCAGCAGCGCACAGGGGCAGGGCACTGAAGCTTTCTTT. Translation: CASSAQGQGTEAFF.

This clone occurred once. This sequence joins TRBV7-2 and TRBJ2-7; 8 nucleotides align to TRBD2. V trimming: 8 bases; J trimming: 2 bases; junction bases outside the gene matches: 8. Germline lookup yields CDR1 SGHTA and CDR2 FQGNSA. The CDR3 runs 14 residues. CDR3 bases: TGTGCCAGCCTCCTATGGCGGGGGGCCTACGAGCAGTACTTC. It encodes CASLLWRGAYEQYF.

The chain has TRBV14 and TRBJ2-1, with D perhaps TRBD1 (6 bases). The germline V gene encodes CDR1 SGHDN and CDR2 FVKESK. V was pared by 3 bases and J by 1 base, with 13 bases between. CDR3 length: 16 residues. CDR3 bases: TGTGCCAGCAGCCATGCTGGGGGCCTTTCCTACAATGAGCAGTTCTTC. Amino acid sequence: CASSHAGGLSYNEQFF.

The V gene is TRBV7-9, the J gene TRBJ2-7, with 8 positions matching TRBD2. After removal of 4 bases from V and 6 bases from J, the junction contained 11 bases not matched to a gene. CDR1 and CDR2 from the germline V gene are SEHNR and FQNEAQ (reference sequence). The CDR3 contains 15 residues. The CDR3 loop reads CASSYSGTGSPEQYF. The CDR3 bases are TGTGCCAGCAGCTATAGCGGGACGGGTTCCCCCGAGCAGTACTTC.

The chain uses TRBV19 and TRBJ1-1, with a tentative D call TRBD1 (5 bases). V was trimmed by 7 bases and J by 5 bases, leaving 20 bases between them. Germline V gene sequence: CDR1 LNHDA, CDR2 SQIVND (reference sequence). This CDR3 spans 15 amino acids. The CDR3 region is CASMPGSTGGTEAFF. As DNA, the CDR3 is TGTGCCAGTATGCCGGGGAGCACCGGGGGGACTGAAGCTTTCTTT.